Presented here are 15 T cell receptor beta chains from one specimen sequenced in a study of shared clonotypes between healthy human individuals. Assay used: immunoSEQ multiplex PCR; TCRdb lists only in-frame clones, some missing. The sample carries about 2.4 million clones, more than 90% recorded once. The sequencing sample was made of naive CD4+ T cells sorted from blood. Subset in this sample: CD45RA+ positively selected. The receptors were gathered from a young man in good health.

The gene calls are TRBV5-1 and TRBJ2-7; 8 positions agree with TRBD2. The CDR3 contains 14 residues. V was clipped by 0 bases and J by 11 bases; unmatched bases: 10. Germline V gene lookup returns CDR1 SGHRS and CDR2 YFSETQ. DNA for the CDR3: TGCGCCAGCAGCTTGGGGGGCACTAGCGGCCAGGAGTACTTC. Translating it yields CASSLGGTSGQEYF. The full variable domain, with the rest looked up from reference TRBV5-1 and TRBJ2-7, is KAGVTQTPRYLIKTRGQQVTLSCSPISGHRSVSWYQQTPGQGLQFLFEYFSETQRNKGNFPGRFSGRQFSNSRSEMNVSTLELGDSALYLCASSLGGTSGQEYFGPGTRLTVT.

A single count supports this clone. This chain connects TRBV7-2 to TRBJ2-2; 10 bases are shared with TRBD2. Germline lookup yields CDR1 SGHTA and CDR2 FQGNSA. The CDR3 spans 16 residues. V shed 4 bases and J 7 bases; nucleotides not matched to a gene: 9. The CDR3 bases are TGTGCCAGCAGCTCCCCTAGCGGGGGACGCCGCGGGGAGCTGTTTTTT. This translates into CASSSPSGGRRGELFF.

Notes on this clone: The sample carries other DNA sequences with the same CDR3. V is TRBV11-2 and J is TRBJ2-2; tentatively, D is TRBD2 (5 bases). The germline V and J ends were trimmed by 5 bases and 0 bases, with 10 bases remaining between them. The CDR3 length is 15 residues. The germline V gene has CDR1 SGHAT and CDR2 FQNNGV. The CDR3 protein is CASSLGGTNTGELFF. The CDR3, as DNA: TGTGCCAGCAGCCTCGGAGGAACGAACACCGGGGAGCTGTTTTTT.

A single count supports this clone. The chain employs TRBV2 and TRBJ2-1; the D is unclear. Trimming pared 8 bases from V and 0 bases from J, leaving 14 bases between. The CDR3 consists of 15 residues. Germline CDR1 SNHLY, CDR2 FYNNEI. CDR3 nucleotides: TGTGCCAGCGGACGAACCCGTAGCTCCTACAATGAGCAGTTCTTC. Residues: CASGRTRSSYNEQFF.

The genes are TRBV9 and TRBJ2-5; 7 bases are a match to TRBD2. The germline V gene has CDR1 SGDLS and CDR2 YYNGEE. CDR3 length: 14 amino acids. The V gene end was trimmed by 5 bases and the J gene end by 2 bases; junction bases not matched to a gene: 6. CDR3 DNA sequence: TGTGCCAGCAGGAGGGGAGGGGAACAAGAGACCCAGTACTTC. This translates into CASRRGGEQETQYF.

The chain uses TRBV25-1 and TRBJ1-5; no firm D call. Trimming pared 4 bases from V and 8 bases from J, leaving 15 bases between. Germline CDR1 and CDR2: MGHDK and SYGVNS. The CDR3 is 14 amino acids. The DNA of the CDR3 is TGTGCCAGCAGTGGCCAGCTAACGGGAAAGCCCCAGCATTTT. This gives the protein CASSGQLTGKPQHF.

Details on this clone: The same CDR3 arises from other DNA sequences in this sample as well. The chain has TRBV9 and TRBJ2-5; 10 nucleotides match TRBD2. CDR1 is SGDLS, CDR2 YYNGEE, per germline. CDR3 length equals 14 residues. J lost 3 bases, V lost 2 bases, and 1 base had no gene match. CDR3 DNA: TGTGCCAGCAGCGTTGGACTAGCGGAAGAGACCCAGTACTTC. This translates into CASSVGLAEETQYF. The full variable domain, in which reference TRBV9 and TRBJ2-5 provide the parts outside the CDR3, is DSGVTQTPKHLITATGQRVTLRCSPRSGDLSVYWYQQSLDQGLQFLIQYYNGEERAKGNILERFSAQQFPDLHSELNLSSLELGDSALYFCASSVGLAEETQYFGPGTRLLVL.

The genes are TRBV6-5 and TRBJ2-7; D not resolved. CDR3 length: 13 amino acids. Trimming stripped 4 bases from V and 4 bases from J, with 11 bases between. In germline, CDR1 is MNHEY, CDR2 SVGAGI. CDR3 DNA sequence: TGTGCCAGCAGTTCCTGGGGTGTATACGAGCAGTACTTC. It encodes CASSSWGVYEQYF.

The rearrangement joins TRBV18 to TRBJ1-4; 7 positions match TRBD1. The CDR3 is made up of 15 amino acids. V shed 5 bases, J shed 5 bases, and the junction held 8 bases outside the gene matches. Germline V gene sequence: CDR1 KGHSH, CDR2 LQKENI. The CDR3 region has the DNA TGTGCCAGCTCAGCCAACAGGGGAACAAATGAAAAACTGTTTTTT. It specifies CASSANRGTNEKLFF.

CDR3 protein: CASSLVSTSGSYNSPLHF. For the CDR3, the DNA is TGTGCCAGCAGCTTAGTCTCGACATCAGGCTCCTATAATTCACCCCTCCACTTT. The gene calls are TRBV7-2 and TRBJ1-6; D remains unclear. CDR1 and CDR2 from the germline V gene are SGHTA and FQGNSA. V lost 1 base to trimming and J lost 0 bases, with 13 bases between them. The CDR3 is made up of 18 amino acids.

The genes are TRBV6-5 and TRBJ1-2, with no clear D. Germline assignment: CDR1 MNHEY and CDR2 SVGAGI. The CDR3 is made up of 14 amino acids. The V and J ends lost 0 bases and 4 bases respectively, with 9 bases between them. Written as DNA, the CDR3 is TGTGCCAGCAGTTACTCTACAGAAACCTATGGCTACACCTTC. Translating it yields CASSYSTETYGYTF.

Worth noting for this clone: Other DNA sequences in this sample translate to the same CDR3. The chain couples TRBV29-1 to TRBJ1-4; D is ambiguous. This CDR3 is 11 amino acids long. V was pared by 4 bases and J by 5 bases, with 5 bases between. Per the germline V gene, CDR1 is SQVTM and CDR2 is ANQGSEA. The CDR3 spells CSVGDNEKLFF. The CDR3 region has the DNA TGCAGCGTTGGCGACAATGAAAAACTGTTTTTT.

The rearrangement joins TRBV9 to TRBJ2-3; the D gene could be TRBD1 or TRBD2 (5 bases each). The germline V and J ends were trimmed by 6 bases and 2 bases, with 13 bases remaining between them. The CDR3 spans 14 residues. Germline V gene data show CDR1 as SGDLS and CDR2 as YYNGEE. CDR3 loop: CASNRDPNTDTQYF. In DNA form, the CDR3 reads TGTGCCAGCAACCGGGACCCGAACACAGATACGCAGTATTTT.

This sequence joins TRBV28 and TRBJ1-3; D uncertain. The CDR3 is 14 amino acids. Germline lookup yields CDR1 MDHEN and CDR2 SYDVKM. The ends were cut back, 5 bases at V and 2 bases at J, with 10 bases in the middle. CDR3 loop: CASSTERTGNTIYF. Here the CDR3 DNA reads TGTGCCAGCAGTACCGAGAGGACTGGAAACACCATATATTTT.

CDR3: CATSREAASGANVLTF. The CDR3 coding sequence is TGTGCCACCAGCAGAGAGGCAGCCTCTGGGGCCAACGTCCTGACTTTC. The chain is built from TRBV15 and TRBJ2-6; no firm D call. Germline V lookup: CDR1 LNHNV, CDR2 YYDKDF (reference sequence). V shed 0 bases and J shed 0 bases, with 6 bases lying between them. This CDR3 contains 16 residues.